This T cell receptor beta chain was observed in a study of graft-versus-host responses after intestinal transplantation. Turning to the study itself: Grafts that recipients had were multivisceral, liver-intestinal, or isolated intestinal transplants. Overall study results and limits: There were GvH clones found in recipient marrow, and some of them appeared first in ileum or blood.

Worth noting for this clone: Its antigen is not identified.

Measured with immunoSEQ multiplex PCR; TCRdb has only the in-frame clones, and not every one. In the table there are 90,000 to 150,000 clones, 90% to 95% of which are singletons. Germline lookup yields CDR1 SNHLY and CDR2 FYNNEI. The CDR3 extends over 12 amino acids. The V gene lost 2 bases and the J gene lost 14 bases, with 13 bases spanning the gap. Sequences were derived from unstimulated CD4+ T cells sorted from spleen or lymph node cells, sampled before intestinal transplant. This chain uses TRBV2 with TRBJ1-5, with D tentatively TRBD1 (5 bases). The sequence was obtained from a human donor who received an intestinal transplant. The CDR3 bases are TGTGCCAGCAGTGAATCGGGCAGGGTGGAGCATTTT. Protein sequence: CASSESGRVEHF.